This record looks at one TCR beta chain sequence and its context. The sample originates from a study of T cell responses to AZD1222 COVID-19 vaccine. Across the study: Second-dose schedules of about 4 or about 12 weeks were combined.

Produced via immunoSEQ multiplex PCR; TCRdb's table is partial and in-frame only. The top ten clones hold about 9.4% of a sample with approximately 180,000 clones, roughly 92% of them seen once. Trimming took 1 base from V and 1 from J, leaving 7 bases between them. This CDR3 comprises 15 residues. Germline V gene lookup returns CDR1 MNHEY and CDR2 SMNVEV (reference sequence). The V and J genes are TRBV27 and TRBJ2-2; no definite D call. The origin of this receptor is an adult in good health. The sample was peripheral blood, taken on day 0 of AZD1222 vaccination. The CDR3 protein is CASSLLPRNTGELFF. The CDR3 DNA reads as TGTGCCAGCAGTTTATTGCCCCGGAACACCGGGGAGCTGTTTTTT.